This T cell receptor beta chain was sequenced during a study of T cell changes during pregnancy in multiple sclerosis. With 0 bases removed from V and 0 bases from J, the gap between germline ends came to 11 bases. This CDR3 region has 16 residues. The V gene's germline CDR1 is LNHDA and CDR2 SQIVND (reference sequence). Using immunoSEQ multiplex PCR, the repertoire was profiled, and TCRdb retains in-frame clones only, with some absent. The sample shows about 36,000 clones, about nine tenths of them seen only once. The V gene is TRBV19, the J gene TRBJ2-5, with a weak D call TRBD1 (6 bases). Sequencing used CD4+ T cells from peripheral blood mononuclear cells, obtained in the second trimester of pregnancy. This receptor was identified in a female donor in good health, enrolled as a control in a pregnancy study. The CDR3 DNA reads TGTGCCAGTAGTATAGATCTAGGGGGATACCAAGAGACCCAGTACTTC. Translation: CASSIDLGGYQETQYF.